The clone carrying this T cell receptor beta chain occurred once. Its antigen is still unknown. This entry belongs to a study of cytomegalovirus exposure and HLA in healthy donors. Study in general: An earlier analysis found 100 million or so unique TCR beta sequences from 150 million to 200 million T cells. Study results and limitations: In a later analysis, most CMV-associated TCR beta chains appeared HLA-restricted.

The PCR contained 60 Vbeta and 13 Jbeta primers. Assay used: immunoSEQ multiplex PCR; TCRdb lists only in-frame clones, some missing. The sample has roughly 98,000 clones; 70% to 80% are singletons. Germline CDR1 is SGHRS and CDR2 is YFSETQ. The CDR3 is made up of 15 amino acids. V gave up 4 bases and J gave up 8 bases; unmatched junction bases: 14. Source material: PBMCs. J is TRBJ1-1 and V is TRBV5-1, with TRBD1 identical over 7 bases. The sequence was collected from a man aged 35 to 55 in good health and CMV-seronegative. This chain's CDR3 is CASSIGLDRAAEAFF. CDR3 nucleotides: TGCGCCAGCAGCATTGGGCTCGACAGGGCAGCCGAAGCTTTCTTT.